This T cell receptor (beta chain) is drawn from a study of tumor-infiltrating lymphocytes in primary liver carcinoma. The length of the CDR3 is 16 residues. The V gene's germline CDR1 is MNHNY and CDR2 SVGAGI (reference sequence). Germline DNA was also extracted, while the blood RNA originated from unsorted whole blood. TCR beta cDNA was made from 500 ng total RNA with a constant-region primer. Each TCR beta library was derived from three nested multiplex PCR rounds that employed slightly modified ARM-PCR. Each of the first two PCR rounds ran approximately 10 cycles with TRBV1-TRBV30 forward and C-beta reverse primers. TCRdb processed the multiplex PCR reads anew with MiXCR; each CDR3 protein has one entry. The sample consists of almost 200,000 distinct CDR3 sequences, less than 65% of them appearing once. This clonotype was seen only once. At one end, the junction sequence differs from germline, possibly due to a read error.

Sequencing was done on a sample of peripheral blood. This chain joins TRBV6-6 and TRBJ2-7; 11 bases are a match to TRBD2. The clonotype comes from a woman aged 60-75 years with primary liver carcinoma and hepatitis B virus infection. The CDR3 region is CTSSYSGLAASYEQYF. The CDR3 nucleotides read TGTACCAGCAGTTACTCGGGACTAGCGGCTTCCTACGAGCAGTACTTC.